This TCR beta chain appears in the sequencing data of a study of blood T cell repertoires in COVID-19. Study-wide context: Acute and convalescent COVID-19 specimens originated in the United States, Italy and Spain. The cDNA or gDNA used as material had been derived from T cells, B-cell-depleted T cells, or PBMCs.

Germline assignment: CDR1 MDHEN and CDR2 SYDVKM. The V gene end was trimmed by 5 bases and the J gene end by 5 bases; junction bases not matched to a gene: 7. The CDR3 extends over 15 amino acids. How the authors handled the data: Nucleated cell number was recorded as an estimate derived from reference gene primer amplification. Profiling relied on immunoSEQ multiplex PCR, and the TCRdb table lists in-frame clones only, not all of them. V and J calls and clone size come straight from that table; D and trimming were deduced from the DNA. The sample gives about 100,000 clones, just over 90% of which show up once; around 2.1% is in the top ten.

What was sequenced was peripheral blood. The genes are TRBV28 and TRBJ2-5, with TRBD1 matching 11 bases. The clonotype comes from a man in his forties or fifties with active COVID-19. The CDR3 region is CASSPGTGGGETQYF. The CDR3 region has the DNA TGTGCCAGCAGTCCCGGGACAGGGGGAGGGGAGACCCAGTACTTC.